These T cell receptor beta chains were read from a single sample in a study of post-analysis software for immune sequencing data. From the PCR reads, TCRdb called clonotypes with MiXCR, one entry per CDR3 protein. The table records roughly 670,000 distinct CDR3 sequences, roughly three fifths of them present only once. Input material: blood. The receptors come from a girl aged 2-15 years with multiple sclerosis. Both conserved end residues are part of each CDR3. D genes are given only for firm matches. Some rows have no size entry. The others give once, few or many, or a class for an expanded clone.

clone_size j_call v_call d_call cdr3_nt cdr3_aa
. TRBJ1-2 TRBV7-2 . TGTGCCAGCAACGGGGGAAAAGGCGGCTACACCTTC CASNGGKGGYTF
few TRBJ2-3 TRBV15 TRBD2 TGTGCCACCAGCGGTGGGACTAGCGGGAGACTGGATACGCAGTATTTT CATSGGTSGRLDTQYF
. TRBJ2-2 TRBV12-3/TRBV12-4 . TGTGCCAGCAGCCCCTTGCTTAACACCGGGGAGCTGTTTTTT CASSPLLNTGELFF
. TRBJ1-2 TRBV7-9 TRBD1 TGTGCCAGCAACGCCGGCCAGGGGGCGCGGAGCTATGGCTACACCTTC CASNAGQGARSYGYTF
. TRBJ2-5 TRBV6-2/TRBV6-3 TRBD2 TGTGCCAGCGGCGTAGCGGGGGAAGAGACCCAGTACTTC CASGVAGEETQYF
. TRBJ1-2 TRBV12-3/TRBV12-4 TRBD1 TGTGCCAGCAGCACCGCGGGACAGTACCTCTATGGCTACACCTTC CASSTAGQYLYGYTF
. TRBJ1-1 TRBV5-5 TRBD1 TGTGCCAGCAGCCAGACAGGGCGTTGGAACACTGAAGCTTTCTTT CASSQTGRWNTEAFF
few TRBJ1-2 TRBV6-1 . TGTGCCAGCAGTGAAGCGTGGATGCAGGGTTTCTATGGCTACACCTTC CASSEAWMQGFYGYTF
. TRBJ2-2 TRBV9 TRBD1 TGTGCCAGCAGTGCCCTCAGACAGGGGGCGAACACCGGGGAGCTGTTTTTT CASSALRQGANTGELFF
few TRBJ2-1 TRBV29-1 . TGCAGCGTTGTATTAAACACCTACAATGAGCAGTTCTTC CSVVLNTYNEQFF
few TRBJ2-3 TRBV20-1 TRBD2 TGCAGTACGGTAACCGGGACTAGCGCCACGGAAACGCAGTATTTT CSTVTGTSATETQYF
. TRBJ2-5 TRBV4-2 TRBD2 TGTGCCAGCAGCCAAGCGTCTCCGGGACTAGGCGAGACCCAGTACTTC CASSQASPGLGETQYF
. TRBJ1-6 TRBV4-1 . TGCGCCAGCAGTCAAAGGGGAGACAGGTCACCCCTCCACTTT CASSQRGDRSPLHF
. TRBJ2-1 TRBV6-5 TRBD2 TGTGCCAGCAGGAGGACTGGGGGGGGCTACAATGAGCAGTTCTTC CASRRTGGGYNEQFF
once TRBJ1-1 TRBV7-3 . TGTGCCAGCAGCATATCTCAGGGAGCTGAAGCTTTCTTT CASSISQGAEAFF
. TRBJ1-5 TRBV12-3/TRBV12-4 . TGTGCCAGCAGTTCATTAGACAGCAATCAGCCCCAGCATTTT CASSSLDSNQPQHF
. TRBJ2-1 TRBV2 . TGTGCCAGCAGGATAAGCTCCTACAATGAGCAGTTCTTC CASRISSYNEQFF
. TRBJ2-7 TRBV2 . TGTGCCAGCAGTGAAGAGGCCTACGAGCAGTACTTC CASSEEAYEQYF
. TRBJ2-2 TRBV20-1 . TGCAGTGCTAGAGATCTCAGGCAGGGTACCACCGGGGAGCTGTTTTTT CSARDLRQGTTGELFF
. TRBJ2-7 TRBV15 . TGTGCCACCAGCACGCTGTTGACAGGCAGTAGCTCCTACGAGCAGTACTTC CATSTLLTGSSSYEQYF
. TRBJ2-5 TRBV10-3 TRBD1 TGTGCCATCAGTCAACGACAGGGTGGCCAAGAGACCCAGTACTTC CAISQRQGGQETQYF
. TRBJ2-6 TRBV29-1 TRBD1 TGCAGCGTTGGAGGGGACAGGGCGAGCTCTGGGGCCAACGTCCTGACTTTC CSVGGDRASSGANVLTF
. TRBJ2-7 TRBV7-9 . TGTGCCAGCAGCCCTCAGGACGTATACTACGAGCAGTACTTC CASSPQDVYYEQYF
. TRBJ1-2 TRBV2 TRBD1 TGCGCCAGCAGTTTCCGACAGGGGCACTTTGGCTACACCTTC CASSFRQGHFGYTF
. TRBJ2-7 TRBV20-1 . TGCAGTGCTCTAGACGTAGGGGACTACGAGCAGTACTTC CSALDVGDYEQYF
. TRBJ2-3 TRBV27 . TGTGCCAGCAGTTTAAGTTCCCTCCCACACCCTAGCACAGATACGCAGTATTTT CASSLSSLPHPSTDTQYF
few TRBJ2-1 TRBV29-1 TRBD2 TGCAGCGTTGAAGCCGGACTAGCGGAGACGGGTGAGCAGTTCTTC CSVEAGLAETGEQFF
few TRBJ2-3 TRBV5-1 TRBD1 TGCGCCAGCAGCTTGAGGGCAGGGGGCCTTCGAGATACGCAGTATTTT CASSLRAGGLRDTQYF
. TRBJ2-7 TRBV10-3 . TGTGCCATCAGTCCCGGCGGGACCTCCTACGAGCAGTACTTC CAISPGGTSYEQYF
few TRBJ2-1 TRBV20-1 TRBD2 TGCAGTGCTACACCCAGACTAGCGTACAATGAGCAGTTCTTC CSATPRLAYNEQFF
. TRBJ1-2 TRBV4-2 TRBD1 TGTGCCAGCAGCCAAGTGGAAGGGGGCAGAAGCGGTTATGGCTACACCTTC CASSQVEGGRSGYGYTF
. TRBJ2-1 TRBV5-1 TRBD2 TGCGCCAGCAGCCCAACCGGGACTAGCGGACACCGGGAGCAGTTCTTC CASSPTGTSGHREQFF
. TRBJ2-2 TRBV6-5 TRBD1 TGTGCCAGCAGTTGGGAACAGGGGCCCGTGAACACCGGGGAGCTGTTTTTT CASSWEQGPVNTGELFF
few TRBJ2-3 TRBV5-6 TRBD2 TGTGCCAGCAGCAGGGTCACTAGCGGGAGGGCCGATACGCAGTATTTT CASSRVTSGRADTQYF
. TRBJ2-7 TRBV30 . TGTGCCTGGAGGGAAGCCAGTTGGACAGCTTCCTACGAGCAGTACTTC CAWREASWTASYEQYF
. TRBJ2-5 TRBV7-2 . TGTGCCAGCAGCTTAGCGCTGCTGGTCGGGGGACAAGAGACCCAGTACTTC CASSLALLVGGQETQYF
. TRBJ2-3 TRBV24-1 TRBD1 TGTGCCACCAGTGACAAACAGGGGGAAGGGTCAGATACGCAGTATTTT CATSDKQGEGSDTQYF
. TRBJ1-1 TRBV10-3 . TGTGCCATCAGTGCGCTACAGGGTGGGGGGGACCCTGAAGCTTTCTTT CAISALQGGGDPEAFF
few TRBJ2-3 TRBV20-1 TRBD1 TGCAGTGCAACCGGACAGGGGGCGCCCACAGATACGCAGTATTTT CSATGQGAPTDTQYF
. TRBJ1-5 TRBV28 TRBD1 TGTGCCAGCAGTTTCCCGGACAGGGGGGATCAGCCCCTGCATTTT CASSFPDRGDQPLHF
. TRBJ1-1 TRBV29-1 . TGCAGCGTTGATGGCACTGAAGCTTTCTTT CSVDGTEAFF
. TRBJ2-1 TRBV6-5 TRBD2 TGTGCCAGCACCGGGGGGGTCTCCTACAATGAGCAGTTCTTC CASTGGVSYNEQFF
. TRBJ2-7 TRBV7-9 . TGTGCCAGCAGCTTCGGACAGCCAGCCCACGAGCAGTACTTC CASSFGQPAHEQYF
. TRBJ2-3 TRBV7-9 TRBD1 TGTGCCAGCAGCTTCAGCCAGGGGGCAGCAGATACGCAGTATTTT CASSFSQGAADTQYF
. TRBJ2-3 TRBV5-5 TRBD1 TGTGCCAGCAGCTTTTCCGGGACAGGGAACACAGATACGCAGTATTTT CASSFSGTGNTDTQYF
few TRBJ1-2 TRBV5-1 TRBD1 TGCGCCAGCAGCTTCAGTGGGACAGACTATGGCTACACCTTC CASSFSGTDYGYTF
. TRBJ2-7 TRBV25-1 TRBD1 TGTGCCAGCAGTGAGGTGGGGGACAGTAATTCCTACGAGCAGTACTTC CASSEVGDSNSYEQYF
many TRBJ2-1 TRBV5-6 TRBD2 TGTGCCAGCAGCCCTCTTATCCCGGGACTAGCGGGAGGGCCGGTCGACCATGAGCAGTTCTTC CASSPLIPGLAGGPVDHEQFF
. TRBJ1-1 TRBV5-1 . TGCGCCAGCACGCTCGGGGACAACACTGAAGCTTTCTTT CASTLGDNTEAFF
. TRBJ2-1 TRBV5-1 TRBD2 TGCGCCAGCCGGTTGACTAGCGGTCTCTACAATGAGCGGTTCTTC CASRLTSGLYNERFF
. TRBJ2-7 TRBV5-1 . TGCGCCAGCAGCTCCTACAGGTGGGGTATCTACGAGCAGTACTTC CASSSYRWGIYEQYF